A selection of T cell receptor beta chains follows, all from one sample in a study of untreated major depressive disorder. Sequencing was performed with immunoSEQ multiplex PCR; in TCRdb, only in-frame clones are kept and a portion is missing. Here the sample spans tens of thousands of clones, 80% to 95% being singletons. The sequenced material came from CD4+ T cells from PBMCs. All receptors derive from a man aged 25-45 years in good health. Each CDR3 is given with its conserved first and last residue. The D gene is left open where the match is weak. Rows give clone size only sometimes, using once, few, many, or a class for an expanded clone.

TRBV18	TRBJ2-7	.	.	TGTGCCAGCTCACCCCAAGCGGACACCCGAAAAGAGCAGTACTTC	CASSPQADTRKEQYF
TRBV14	TRBJ2-7	.	TRBD2	TGTGCCAGCAGCCAAGACGGGACTAGCGGGAGAAGTCACGAGCAGTACTTC	CASSQDGTSGRSHEQYF
TRBV7-8	TRBJ1-2	.	.	TGTGCCAGCAGTTCAGGTTTAAGCTATGGCTACACCTTC	CASSSGLSYGYTF
TRBV15	TRBJ2-2	.	.	TGTGCCACCAGCAGAGTTTCCCCGGGGAGCACCGGGGAGCTGTTTTTT	CATSRVSPGSTGELFF
TRBV7-3	TRBJ2-2	.	.	TGTGCCAGCAGCTTAGATTCCGGGGAGCTGTTTTTT	CASSLDSGELFF
TRBV6-5	TRBJ2-2	.	TRBD2	TGTGCCAGCAGCCGGACTAGCGGGAGCACCGGGGAGCTGTTTTTT	CASSRTSGSTGELFF
TRBV5-1	TRBJ1-5	.	TRBD1	TGCGCCAGCAGCCCGGACAGGGGTGGGCAGCCCCAGCATTTT	CASSPDRGGQPQHF
TRBV29-1	TRBJ2-1	.	TRBD1	TGCAGCGTGGCTAAGAGACAGGGGCCGAATGAGCAGTTCTTC	CSVAKRQGPNEQFF
TRBV7-8	TRBJ1-1	.	.	TGTGCCAGCAGCTTAAATACGGGTGAAGCTTTCTTT	CASSLNTGEAFF
TRBV7-3	TRBJ1-2	.	.	TGTGCCAGCAGCCCTAACAGGGTTGGCGCGGACTATGGCTACACCTTC	CASSPNRVGADYGYTF
TRBV19	TRBJ2-7	.	.	TGTGCCAGTAGAGATCCTCAGGCCGGCGGCGAGCAGTACTTC	CASRDPQAGGEQYF
TRBV4-1	TRBJ1-1	.	.	TGCGCCAGCAGCCCACGCGCGAGGGCCATGAACACTGAAGCTTTCTTT	CASSPRARAMNTEAFF
TRBV29-1	TRBJ2-1	.	TRBD2	TGCAGCGTTGAGGGCGGGAGCTCCTACAATGAGCAGTTCTTC	CSVEGGSSYNEQFF
TRBV27	TRBJ2-5	.	.	TGTGCCATAGGGGGTGGGGAGACCCAGTACTTC	CAIGGGETQYF
TRBV10-2	TRBJ1-2	.	TRBD1	TGCGCCAGCAGTTTCGGACAGGGAATCCCCTCGTACTATGGCTACACCTTC	CASSFGQGIPSYYGYTF
TRBV19	TRBJ2-7	few	.	TGTGCCAGTAGTATAGTGCAGGGGTACGAGCAGTACTTC	CASSIVQGYEQYF
TRBV6-5	TRBJ1-2	few	TRBD1	TGTGCCAGCTGGGACAGCTCCTACACCTTC	CASWDSSYTF
TRBV5-1	TRBJ1-1	.	TRBD1	TGCGCCAGCAGCCCCCGAACAGGGGGCAAGGGTGAAGCTTTCTTT	CASSPRTGGKGEAFF
TRBV19	TRBJ1-5	.	.	TGTGCCAGTAGTATAGAGTTAAATCAGCCCCAGCATTTT	CASSIELNQPQHF
TRBV30	TRBJ1-4	.	.	TGTGCCTGGAAAGGGGGTAATGAAAAACTGTTTTTT	CAWKGGNEKLFF
TRBV9	TRBJ2-7	.	.	TGTGCCAGCAGTCCCCAGGTTGGAGGCGGCATTCCCTACGAGCAGTACTTC	CASSPQVGGGIPYEQYF
TRBV6-1	TRBJ1-4	.	.	TGTGCCCACGCGCGGGGGCCGCGGGAAAAACTGTTTTTT	CAHARGPREKLFF
TRBV6-5	TRBJ2-7	.	TRBD1	TGTGCCAGCAGTCCTTGGGGCGGGACAGGCTACGAGCAGTACTTC	CASSPWGGTGYEQYF
TRBV27	TRBJ1-2	.	TRBD1	TGTGCCAGCAGTCACAATGCCGACAGGGCCCTTAACTATGGCTACACCTTC	CASSHNADRALNYGYTF
TRBV5-1	TRBJ1-1	.	.	TGCGCCAGCAGCTTGGGCGGGGTGCCGAACACTGAAGCTTTCTTT	CASSLGGVPNTEAFF
TRBV5-5	TRBJ2-2	.	TRBD2	TGTGCCAGCAGCTTTAGCGGGAGAACGACCGGGGAGCTGTTTTTT	CASSFSGRTTGELFF
TRBV6-4	TRBJ2-3	once	TRBD1	TGTGCCATCCCGGGACAGTCAGATACGCAGTATTTT	CAIPGQSDTQYF
TRBV5-1	TRBJ2-7	.	.	TGCGCCAGCAGCTTGGAGGGCAGGGTCCACGAGCAGTACTTC	CASSLEGRVHEQYF
TRBV6-1	TRBJ2-7	.	.	TGTGCCAGCAGTGTTGGGAAGGGCGAGCAGTACTTC	CASSVGKGEQYF
TRBV18	TRBJ2-7	.	TRBD1	TGTGCCAGCCGCCTGACAGGGAGTGGCTACGAGCAGTACTTC	CASRLTGSGYEQYF
TRBV5-6	TRBJ2-3	.	TRBD2	TGTGCCAGCAGCTTGGGTGGGCTAGCGGGGCCCACAGATACGCAGTATTTT	CASSLGGLAGPTDTQYF
TRBV29-1	TRBJ1-1	.	TRBD1	TGCAGCGCCGGACAGGGACAAACTGAAGCTTTCTTT	CSAGQGQTEAFF
TRBV6-1	TRBJ1-2	few	.	TGTGCCAGCACCCCAGGGTATGGGGAGTCTTATGGCTACACCTTC	CASTPGYGESYGYTF
TRBV2	TRBJ1-5	.	.	TGTGCCAGCAATGTGAGGGGAGGAGATCAGCCCCAGCATTTT	CASNVRGGDQPQHF
TRBV30	TRBJ2-3	.	.	TGTGCCTGGAACCCCGGCGCCAGCACAGATACGCAGTATTTT	CAWNPGASTDTQYF
TRBV5-1	TRBJ2-3	.	TRBD2	TGCGCCAGCAGCTTGCTGACTAGCGCAGATACGCAGTATTTT	CASSLLTSADTQYF
TRBV4-2	TRBJ1-3	.	.	TGTGCCAGCAGCGATTTAAGTCTGAGGGGGGCTCGCGGAAACACCATATATTTT	CASSDLSLRGARGNTIYF
TRBV5-1	TRBJ2-3	.	TRBD2	TGCGCCAGCAGCTTGGAAGGACTAGCGGCCACAGATACGCAGTATTTT	CASSLEGLAATDTQYF
TRBV7-7	TRBJ1-1	.	TRBD1	TGTGCCAGCAGCCCGGACAGGGGGGACAGGAACACTGAAGCTTTCTTT	CASSPDRGDRNTEAFF
TRBV11-3	TRBJ1-1	.	.	TGTGCCAGCAGCCCGCAGGGGAACACTGAAGCTTTCTTT	CASSPQGNTEAFF
TRBV27	TRBJ2-7	.	TRBD1	TGTGCCAGCAGTTTCAGGTCGGACAGGGGCGGGTTCGGGCGGTACGAGCAGTACTTC	CASSFRSDRGGFGRYEQYF
TRBV29-1	TRBJ2-7	.	.	TGCAGCGTTGAAGATTCAGGACACCTAACCTACGAGCAGTACTTC	CSVEDSGHLTYEQYF
TRBV7-2	TRBJ2-5	.	TRBD1	TGTGCCAGCAGCTTAGGACAGGGGGCGGGAAAGACCCAGTACTTC	CASSLGQGAGKTQYF
TRBV18	TRBJ1-1	.	.	TGTGCCAGCTCACCAAGCCAGGGGCCCTTGAACACTGAAGCTTTCTTT	CASSPSQGPLNTEAFF
TRBV10-3	TRBJ2-3	once	.	TGTGCCACCAAGGAAGATACGCAGTATTTT	CATKEDTQYF
TRBV5-4	TRBJ1-3	once	.	TGTGCCAGCAGCTTACGGGAGACAGACACCATATATTTT	CASSLRETDTIYF
TRBV15	TRBJ2-5	.	.	TGTGCCACCAGCAGAGATTGGGGCAGGGAGGAGGAGACCCAGTACTTC	CATSRDWGREEETQYF
TRBV6-5	TRBJ2-7	.	.	TGTGCCAGCAGTTCCTACCCTCTAGCAAACGAGCAGTACTTC	CASSSYPLANEQYF
TRBV9	TRBJ1-4	.	.	TGTGCCAGCAGCGTAGGAGCAACTAATGAAAAACTGTTTTTT	CASSVGATNEKLFF
TRBV27	TRBJ2-2	once	TRBD1	TGTGCCAGCAGACAGGGGGTGGACACCGGGGAGCTGTTTTTT	CASRQGVDTGELFF
TRBV4-3	TRBJ2-3	once	.	TGCGCCAGCAGCCAAGAAGCGTTAACAGATACGCAGTATTTT	CASSQEALTDTQYF
TRBV6-5	TRBJ1-4	.	TRBD1	TGTGCCAGCGGAGGACAGGCGGATGAAAAACTGTTTTTT	CASGGQADEKLFF
TRBV7-2	TRBJ2-5	.	.	TGTGCCAGCAGCCCTCCTAGCCGGGACGGGGAGACCCAGTACTTC	CASSPPSRDGETQYF